Listed below are T cell receptor beta chains from one sample, sequenced in a study of identical twins. TCRdb recomputed calls from the 5' RACE reads with MiXCR, one row per CDR3 protein. The sample yields around 1.7 million distinct CDR3 sequences, about 32% seen once. Input material: cord blood. The origin of the receptors is a newborn girl in good health. Both conserved end residues are part of each CDR3. A D gene is named only where the DNA matches it firmly. Expanded clones get a size class; other rows say once, few or many, or leave the size out.

abundance,d_gene,v_gene,len,j_gene,CDR3aa,CDR3nt
many,NA,TRBV2,11,TRBJ2-1,CASSPGHQQFF,TGTGCCAGCAGCCCCGGACACCAGCAGTTCTTC
few,NA,TRBV12-3/TRBV12-4,12,TRBJ2-1,CASSLGGKEQFF,TGTGCCAGCAGTTTAGGTGGGAAGGAGCAGTTCTTC
NA,NA,TRBV6-5,14,TRBJ1-1,CASSSGPEGTEAFF,TGTGCCAGCAGTTCTGGGCCCGAGGGAACTGAAGCTTTCTTT
few,NA,TRBV6-5,16,TRBJ2-2,CASSYSGTTNTGELFF,TGTGCCAGCAGTTACTCTGGGACAACGAACACCGGGGAGCTGTTTTTT
few,TRBD1,TRBV25-1,15,TRBJ1-2,CASSDLWTGDYGYTF,TGTGCCAGCAGTGATCTCTGGACAGGCGATTATGGCTACACCTTC
NA,TRBD1,TRBV20-1,15,TRBJ1-1,CSARDRGQLNTEAFF,TGCAGTGCTAGAGATCGGGGACAGCTGAACACTGAAGCTTTCTTT
NA,TRBD1,TRBV20-1,15,TRBJ1-4,CSARDAGTGNEKLFF,TGCAGTGCTAGAGATGCGGGGACAGGAAATGAAAAACTGTTTTTT
NA,NA,TRBV29-1,17,TRBJ1-6,CSVEENLAQRRNSPLHF,TGCAGCGTTGAAGAGAACCTGGCTCAGAGGAGGAATTCACCCCTCCACTTT
NA,NA,TRBV13,13,TRBJ2-5,CASSLASMETQYF,TGTGCCAGCAGCTTAGCCAGTATGGAGACCCAGTACTTC
few,NA,TRBV7-2,15,TRBJ2-7,CASSSNQVTDYEQYF,TGTGCCAGCAGCTCAAATCAAGTGACAGACTACGAGCAGTACTTC
few,NA,TRBV20-1,12,TRBJ1-6,CSGLGMNSPLHF,TGCAGTGGATTGGGGATGAATTCACCCCTCCACTTT
NA,TRBD1,TRBV12-3/TRBV12-4,17,TRBJ1-2,CASSTSPRDRGLGGYTF,TGTGCCAGCAGCACTTCCCCCCGGGACAGGGGGCTCGGTGGCTACACCTTC
NA,NA,TRBV3-1,13,TRBJ2-5,CASSPYRVETQYF,TGTGCCAGCAGCCCATACAGGGTAGAGACCCAGTACTTC
NA,NA,TRBV5-1,16,TRBJ2-3,CASSLLASQERDTQYF,TGCGCCAGCAGCTTGTTGGCTAGCCAAGAGAGAGATACGCAGTATTTT
few,TRBD1,TRBV12-3/TRBV12-4,16,TRBJ1-2,CASSPPGTGGSYGYTF,TGTGCCAGCAGTCCACCCGGGACAGGAGGGAGCTATGGCTACACCTTC
NA,TRBD2,TRBV25-1,17,TRBJ2-3,CASSDGLAGVFTDTQYF,TGTGCCAGCAGTGACGGACTAGCGGGGGTTTTCACAGATACGCAGTATTTT
few,NA,TRBV2,16,TRBJ2-7,CASMASGTKGSYEQYF,TGTGCCAGCATGGCATCCGGGACAAAAGGATCCTACGAGCAGTACTTC
few,TRBD2,TRBV20-1,14,TRBJ2-7,CSATPGLPNHEQYF,TGCAGTGCTACCCCGGGACTACCTAACCACGAGCAGTACTTC
NA,NA,TRBV3-1,15,TRBJ2-1,CASSRVDSSYNEQFF,TGTGCCAGCAGCCGAGTTGACAGTTCCTACAATGAGCAGTTCTTC
NA,NA,TRBV4-1,15,TRBJ1-1,CASSQDHGENTEAFF,TGCGCCAGCAGCCAAGATCACGGGGAGAACACTGAAGCTTTCTTT
NA,NA,TRBV20-1,13,TRBJ1-4,CSARVTVNEKLFF,TGCAGTGCTAGAGTTACAGTAAATGAAAAACTGTTTTTT
few,TRBD2,TRBV6-5,13,TRBJ2-5,CASGTKKYNEQYF,TGTGCCAGCGGGACTAAAAAATACAATGAGCAGTACTTC
NA,NA,TRBV20-1,14,TRBJ2-3,CSASDTLFTDTQYF,TGCAGTGCTAGTGACACCCTTTTCACAGATACGCAGTATTTT
NA,NA,TRBV7-2,15,TRBJ1-6,CASSPYRVENSPLHF,TGTGCCAGCAGCCCCTACAGGGTAGAGAATTCACCCCTCCACTTT
few,TRBD2,TRBV20-1,15,TRBJ2-1,CSARVGGSLYNEQFF,TGCAGTGCTAGAGTTGGCGGGAGCCTCTACAATGAGCAGTTCTTC
NA,NA,TRBV11-2,16,TRBJ1-2,CASSLEKTESNYGYTF,TGTGCCAGCAGCTTAGAGAAGACAGAATCTAACTATGGCTACACCTTC